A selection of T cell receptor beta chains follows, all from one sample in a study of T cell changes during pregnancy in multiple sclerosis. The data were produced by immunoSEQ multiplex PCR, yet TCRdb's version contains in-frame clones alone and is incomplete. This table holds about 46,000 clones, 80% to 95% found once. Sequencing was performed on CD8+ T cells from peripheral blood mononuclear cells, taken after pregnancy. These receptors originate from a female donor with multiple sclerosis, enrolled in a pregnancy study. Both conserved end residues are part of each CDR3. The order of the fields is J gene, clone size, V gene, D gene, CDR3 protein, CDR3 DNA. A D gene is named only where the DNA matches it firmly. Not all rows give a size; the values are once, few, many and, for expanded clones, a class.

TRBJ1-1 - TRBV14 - CASSQIQGLYTEAFF TGTGCCAGCAGCCAAATTCAGGGACTCTACACTGAAGCTTTCTTT
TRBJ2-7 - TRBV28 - CASSLSGLSEQYF TGTGCCAGCAGTTTAAGCGGGCTTTCCGAGCAGTACTTC
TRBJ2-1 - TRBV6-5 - CASRRAGGEQFF TGTGCCAGCAGGAGAGCCGGGGGTGAGCAGTTCTTC
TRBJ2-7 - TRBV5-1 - CATILGLAHEGEQYF TGCGCCACCATCCTGGGGCTAGCGCATGAGGGCGAGCAGTACTTC
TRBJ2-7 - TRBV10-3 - CAISDVLYEQYF TGTGCCATCAGTGATGTCTTATACGAGCAGTACTTC
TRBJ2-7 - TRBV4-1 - CASSQDIEGREYF TGCGCCAGCAGCCAAGATATAGAGGGTCGGGAGTACTTC
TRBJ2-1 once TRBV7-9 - CASSLAEINNEQFF TGTGCCAGCAGCTTAGCCGAGATTAACAATGAGCAGTTCTTC
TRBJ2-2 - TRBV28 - CASSFGRGALTGELFF TGTGCCAGCAGTTTTGGACGGGGGGCCCTAACCGGGGAGCTGTTTTTT
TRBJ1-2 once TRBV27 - CASNPQGFSDYGYTF TGTGCCAGCAATCCTCAGGGGTTCTCGGACTATGGCTACACCTTC
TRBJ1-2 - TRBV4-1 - CASSQAGGVGYGYTF TGCGCCAGCAGCCAAGCCGGGGGGGTTGGCTATGGCTACACCTTC
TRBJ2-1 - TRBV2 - CARSSVPGNEQFF TGTGCCAGGTCTAGCGTCCCCGGGAATGAGCAGTTCTTC
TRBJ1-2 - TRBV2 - CASSQRGWDYGYTF TGTGCCAGCAGCCAACGGGGTTGGGATTATGGCTACACCTTC
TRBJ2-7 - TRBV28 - CASSSGNIFAYEQYF TGTGCCAGCAGCTCCGGGAACATATTTGCCTACGAGCAGTACTTC
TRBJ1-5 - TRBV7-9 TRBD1 CASSLAGTGVGQPQHF TGTGCCAGCAGCTTAGCCGGGACAGGGGTCGGTCAGCCCCAGCATTTT
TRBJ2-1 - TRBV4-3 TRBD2 CASSQTSGPSYNEQFF TGCGCCAGCAGCCAGACTAGCGGGCCTTCCTACAATGAGCAGTTCTTC
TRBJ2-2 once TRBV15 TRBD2 CATSNPSGGYTGELFF TGTGCCACCAGCAACCCTAGCGGGGGGTACACCGGGGAGCTGTTTTTT
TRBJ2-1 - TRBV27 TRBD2 CASSPGLAGGLSYNEQFF TGTGCCAGCAGTCCAGGACTAGCGGGAGGGCTGTCCTACAATGAGCAGTTCTTC
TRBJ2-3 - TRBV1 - CTSSQDQSGQGILTDTQYF TGCACCAGCAGCCAAGATCAGTCGGGACAGGGGATCTTAACAGATACGCAGTATTTT
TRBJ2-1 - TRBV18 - CASSPSLQAPYYNEQFF TGTGCCAGCTCACCATCCTTACAGGCGCCCTACTACAATGAGCAGTTCTTC
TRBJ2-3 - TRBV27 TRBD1 CASTGTGGWDTQYF TGTGCCAGCACCGGGACAGGGGGCTGGGATACGCAGTATTTT
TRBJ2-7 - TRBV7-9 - CASSLGQLPYEQYF TGTGCCAGCAGCTTAGGGCAGTTACCTTACGAGCAGTACTTC
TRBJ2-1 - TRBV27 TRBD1 CASSGTGIRNEQFF TGTGCCAGCAGCGGGACAGGGATTCGCAATGAGCAGTTCTTC
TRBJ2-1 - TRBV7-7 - CASSLAGGESNEQFF TGTGCCAGCAGCTTAGCCGGCGGGGAGAGTAATGAGCAGTTCTTC
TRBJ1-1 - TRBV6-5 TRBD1 CASSYSLTGGTEAFF TGTGCCAGCAGTTACTCGCTAACAGGGGGCACTGAAGCTTTCTTT
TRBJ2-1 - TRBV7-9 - CASSPTRTYNEQFF TGTGCCAGCAGCCCAACTCGCACCTACAATGAGCAGTTCTTC
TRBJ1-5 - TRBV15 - CATSRDLQVNNQPQHF TGTGCCACCAGCAGGGACCTACAGGTGAACAATCAGCCCCAGCATTTT
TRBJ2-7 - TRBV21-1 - CASSKGPQVTGGRGGEQYF TGTGCCAGCAGCAAAGGGCCTCAGGTTACAGGGGGCAGAGGAGGCGAGCAGTACTTC
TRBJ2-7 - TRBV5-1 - CASSLASELSYEQYF TGCGCCAGCAGCCTAGCCTCAGAGCTATCCTACGAGCAGTACTTC
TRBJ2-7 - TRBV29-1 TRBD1 CSVGDSSYEQYF TGCAGCGTAGGGGACAGCTCCTACGAGCAGTACTTC
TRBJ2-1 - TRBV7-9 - CASSLAQGEYNEQFF TGTGCCAGCAGCTTAGCCCAGGGTGAATACAATGAGCAGTTCTTC
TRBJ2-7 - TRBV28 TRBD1 CASSSRDRAYEQYF TGTGCCAGCAGTTCCCGGGACAGAGCCTACGAGCAGTACTTC
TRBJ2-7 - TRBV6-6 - CASSYGLYEQYF TGTGCCAGCAGTTACGGCCTCTACGAGCAGTACTTC
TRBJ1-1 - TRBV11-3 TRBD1 CASSLEDRGGTEAFF TGTGCCAGCAGCTTAGAAGACAGGGGCGGGACTGAAGCTTTCTTT
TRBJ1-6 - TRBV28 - CASGSGTHLSSYNSPLHF TGTGCCAGCGGGTCCGGGACACACCTCAGCTCCTATAATTCACCCCTCCACTTT
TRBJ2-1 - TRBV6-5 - CASRTVGEQFF TGTGCCAGCAGAACAGTAGGTGAGCAGTTCTTC
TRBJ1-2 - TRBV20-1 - CSARQGSGYTF TGCAGTGCTAGACAGGGGTCTGGCTACACCTTC
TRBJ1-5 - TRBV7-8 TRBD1 CASSLGRGNQPQHF TGTGCCAGCAGCTTAGGCAGGGGGAATCAGCCCCAGCATTTT
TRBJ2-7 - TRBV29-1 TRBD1 CSVGEQGTYEQYF TGCAGCGTTGGGGAACAGGGGACCTACGAGCAGTACTTC
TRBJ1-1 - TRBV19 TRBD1 CASSHPQGADTEAFF TGTGCCAGTAGCCATCCCCAGGGGGCGGACACTGAAGCTTTCTTT
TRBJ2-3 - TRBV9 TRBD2 CASSVKAGLFTDTQYF TGTGCCAGCAGCGTCAAAGCGGGACTGTTCACAGATACGCAGTATTTT
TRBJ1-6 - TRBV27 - CASSFRDYSPLHF TGTGCCAGCAGTTTCAGGGACTATTCACCCCTCCACTTT
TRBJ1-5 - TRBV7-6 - CASSLASGVGNQPQHF TGTGCCAGCAGCTTAGCCTCAGGGGTGGGGAATCAGCCCCAGCATTTT
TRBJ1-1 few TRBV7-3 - CASRRYSNTEAFF TGTGCCAGCAGGCGTTATTCGAACACTGAAGCTTTCTTT
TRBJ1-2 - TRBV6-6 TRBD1 CASSYYGTGGNGYTF TGTGCCAGCAGTTATTACGGGACAGGGGGCAACGGCTACACCTTC
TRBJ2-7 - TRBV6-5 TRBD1 CASSYSGTGGYEQYF TGTGCCAGCAGTTACTCAGGGACAGGGGGCTACGAGCAGTACTTC